This T cell receptor (beta chain) stems from a study of vaccination effects on CD4 cells after COVID-19. Findings and caveats of the study: Both infection-induced and vaccine-induced clones contracted markedly at late post-vaccination timepoints.

Remarks on this clone: Its antigen is unidentified.

Germline loops: CDR1 MNHEY, CDR2 SMNVEV (reference sequence). J lost 0 bases, V lost 2 bases, and 15 bases had no gene match. The CDR3 has 19 residues. Repertoires were generated with immunoSEQ multiplex PCR, while TCRdb's copy carries only in-frame clones and drops some. The sample includes around 24,000 clones, about 74% seen only once; the top ten take more than 3%. Antigen-specific CD4+ T cells were expanded (with viral peptide pools) by the ViraFEST assay ahead of sequencing. Following culture for approximately ten days, CD4+ T cells were isolated. Having tested negative for nucleocapsid antibodies, the vaccine recipients showed no prior SARS-CoV-2 infection. Cultures of roughly 2 million PBMC per well contained about 11 IU/ml IL-2 plus 10 ug/ml peptides.

The sample consisted of CD4+ T cells from PBMCs cultured with SARS-CoV-2 spike peptides, taken before COVID-19 vaccination. This receptor was obtained from a human donor who received a COVID-19 vaccine. The chain uses TRBV27 and TRBJ1-2; 7 nucleotides match TRBD1. The CDR3 DNA reads TGTGCCAGCAGTTTAGGGGGGCCCGGGACAGATGTAACTAACTATGGCTACACCTTC. Protein sequence: CASSLGGPGTDVTNYGYTF.